This passage covers 29 T cell receptor beta chains from one sample sequenced in a study of blood T cell repertoires in COVID-19. Here immunoSEQ multiplex PCR was the method, and the copy in TCRdb shows in-frame clones only, minus some. This sample has some 65,000 clones, with over 75% found just once. Sequencing was done on a sample of peripheral blood. The receptors here all came from an elderly man with acute or convalescent COVID-19.

The chain recombines TRBV4-1 with TRBJ2-5, with D uncertain. The germline V gene encodes CDR1 MGHRA and CDR2 YSYEKL. V was pared by 0 bases and J by 2 bases, with 7 bases between. The CDR3 loop spans 14 amino acids. CDR3 in amino acids: CASSQESYQETQYF. DNA for the CDR3: TGCGCCAGCAGCCAAGAGTCGTATCAAGAGACCCAGTACTTC.

In its sample, this clone was seen a few times. The CDR3 nucleotides are TGTGCCAGCAGCTTGGAACAGGCCTCCGAGCAGTACTTC. Its translation: CASSLEQASEQYF. The chain recombines TRBV5-4 with TRBJ2-7; the D gene is possibly TRBD1 (5 bases). Per the germline V gene, CDR1 is SGHNT and CDR2 is YYREEE (reference sequence). Between the trimmed V and J ends, which lost 0 bases and 6 bases, there was a span of 10 bases. This CDR3 has 13 amino acids.

There are a few counts of this clone. J is TRBJ1-3 and V is TRBV5-1; D unresolved. This CDR3 has 15 residues. With 3 bases removed from V and 0 bases from J, the gap between germline ends came to 10 bases. CDR1 is SGHRS, CDR2 YFSETQ, per germline. The CDR3 DNA is TGCGCCAGCAGCTCTAGTGGCCCCTCTGGAAACACCATATATTTT. This codes for CASSSSGPSGNTIYF.

The genes are TRBV14 and TRBJ2-7; 9 nucleotides line up with TRBD1. The V gene's germline CDR1 is SGHDN and CDR2 FVKESK. With 4 bases clipped from V and 5 bases from J, the junction kept 9 bases outside the gene matches. The length of the CDR3 is 15 residues. As DNA, the CDR3 is TGTGCCAGCAGCCTCACAGGGGGCCCCCACGACGAGCAGTACTTC. This codes for CASSLTGGPHDEQYF.

V usage is TRBV30 and J usage is TRBJ2-7, with 14 bases fitting TRBD2. Germline CDR1 reads GTSNPN; CDR2 reads SVGIG (reference sequence). Unmatched junction bases numbered 10, after V lost 5 bases and J lost 1 base. This CDR3 comprises 17 residues. The CDR3 region is CAWGTSGSPGRSYEQYF. The CDR3 region has the DNA TGTGCCTGGGGGACTAGCGGGAGTCCCGGGAGATCCTACGAGCAGTACTTC.

This chain joins TRBV3-1 (or the pseudogene TRBV3-2) and TRBJ1-2; D may be TRBD1 (6 bases). The CDR3 covers 12 residues. Trimming shortened V by 6 bases and J by 8 bases, and 13 bases separated the two germline ends. Germline CDR1 and CDR2: LGHDT and YNNKEL (reference sequence). The chain's CDR3 is CASSVQGFGYTF. The CDR3 bases are TGTGCCAGCAGTGTACAGGGCTTCGGCTACACCTTC.

The V and J genes are TRBV19 and TRBJ2-7, with D possibly TRBD2 on 5 matching bases. With 4 bases removed from V and 0 bases from J, the gap between germline ends came to 13 bases. CDR3 size: 15 residues. Germline V gives CDR1 LNHDA, CDR2 SQIVND (reference sequence). DNA for the CDR3: TGTGCCAGTAGTAATAGCGCGGGCCGCTCCTACGAGCAGTACTTC. It encodes CASSNSAGRSYEQYF.

J is TRBJ2-1 and V is TRBV29-1, with 8 bases identical to TRBD1. The CDR3 has 16 amino acids. Germline V gene lookup returns CDR1 SQVTM and CDR2 ANQGSEA. Trimming removed 7 bases from V and 6 bases from J; junction bases left unmatched: 17. DNA of the CDR3: TGCAGCGGCCTGGGGGCCTGGACAGGGAAAATCAATGAGCAGTTCTTC. It translates to CSGLGAWTGKINEQFF.

The chain couples TRBV27 to TRBJ2-2; 15 bases map to TRBD2. V was clipped by 1 base and J by 0 bases; unmatched bases: 3. This CDR3 is 19 amino acids long. CDR1 and CDR2 (germline): MNHEY, SMNVEV (reference sequence). CDR3 amino acids: CASSLWTSGRAPNTGELFF. In nucleotides, the CDR3 is TGTGCCAGCAGTTTATGGACTAGCGGGAGGGCTCCGAACACCGGGGAGCTGTTTTTT.

J is TRBJ1-1 and V is TRBV10-3, with D possibly being TRBD1 (6 bases). From germline, CDR1 is ENHRY and CDR2 SYGVKD. Trimming shortened V by 6 bases and J by 3 bases, and 11 bases separated the two germline ends. This CDR3 is built from 13 residues. The CDR3 region has the DNA TGTGCCATCAGGGCGGACAGCTACACTGAAGCTTTCTTT. Translating gives CAIRADSYTEAFF.

The chain couples TRBV9 to TRBJ1-3, with D tentatively TRBD1 (6 bases). CDR1 is SGDLS and CDR2 is YYNGEE in the germline V gene. V was shortened by 4 bases and J by 0 bases, with 14 bases between the two germline ends. There are 16 residues in the CDR3. CDR3 sequence: CASSTRGTTSGNTIYF. The DNA for the CDR3 is TGTGCCAGCAGCACGCGAGGGACAACCTCTGGAAACACCATATATTTT.

The chain links TRBV19 to TRBJ1-1; D unresolved. This CDR3 is built from 13 residues. The V gene lost 10 bases and the J gene lost 3 bases, with 15 bases spanning the gap. Germline CDR1 LNHDA, CDR2 SQIVND (reference sequence). The CDR3 nucleotides read TGTGCCAAACTCTGTGGGAGGGACACTGAAGCTTTCTTT. It specifies CAKLCGRDTEAFF.

The chain links TRBV6-5 to TRBJ2-1; a possible D gene is TRBD1 (5 bases). CDR1 and CDR2 from the germline V gene are MNHEY and SVGAGI. The length of the CDR3 is 16 residues. Trimming left V 3 bases short and J 5 bases short, with 17 bases between. CDR3 region: CASSYRQQGANNEQFF. The CDR3 region has the DNA TGTGCCAGCAGTTATAGGCAGCAGGGCGCCAACAATGAGCAGTTCTTC.

The chain has TRBV7-9 and TRBJ2-3, with 15 bases lining up with TRBD2. V gave up 5 bases and J gave up 9 bases; unmatched junction bases: 3. Germline V gene lookup returns CDR1 SEHNR and CDR2 FQNEAQ (reference sequence). This CDR3 spans 14 amino acids. The CDR3 here is CASSRTSGRETQYF. The CDR3 DNA follows: TGTGCCAGCAGCCGGACTAGCGGGAGGGAGACGCAGTATTTT.

The chain uses TRBV18 and TRBJ1-1, with 9 bases matching TRBD1. Germline CDR1 KGHSH, CDR2 LQKENI. The CDR3 contains 16 residues. V lost 5 bases, J lost 6 bases, and 13 bases stayed unmatched. In DNA, the CDR3 is TGTGCCAGCTCATTCTTTGGACAGGGGAGGGGTTCTGAAGCTTTCTTT. This encodes CASSFFGQGRGSEAFF.

This rearrangement joins TRBV29-1 to TRBJ2-1, with TRBD1 identical over 11 bases. This CDR3 has 17 amino acids. J was trimmed by 1 base and V by 6 bases; bases with no gene match: 11. CDR1 and CDR2 (germline): SQVTM, ANQGSEA. CDR3 in DNA: TGCAGCGTCAACAGGAGGGACAGGGGGAGGTCCTACAATGAGCAGTTCTTC. Protein product: CSVNRRDRGRSYNEQFF.

This chain uses TRBV30 with TRBJ2-6, with a weak D call TRBD1 (5 bases). V lost 5 bases to trimming and J lost 4 bases, with 9 bases between them. CDR3 length: 13 amino acids. Germline V gene sequence: CDR1 GTSNPN, CDR2 SVGIG (reference sequence). CDR3: CAWRQGGANVLTF. CDR3 sequence (DNA): TGTGCCTGGCGTCAGGGAGGGGCCAACGTCCTGACTTTC.

This clone was found once. This chain uses TRBV12-3 or TRBV12-4 with TRBJ2-2, with D uncertain. V shed 3 bases and J shed 4 bases, with 6 bases lying between them. This CDR3 comprises 13 residues. CDR3 protein: CASSFTVTGELFF. The CDR3 DNA reads TGTGCCAGCAGTTTCACGGTCACCGGGGAGCTGTTTTTT.

This chain joins TRBV19 and TRBJ2-2; D is ambiguous. This CDR3 has 12 amino acids. CDR1 is LNHDA and CDR2 is SQIVND in the germline V gene (reference sequence). Trimming cost V 7 bases and J 7 bases, with 10 bases left between them. CDR3 in DNA: TGTGCCAGTATGAGTAGCCTCGGGGAGCTGTTTTTT. Translation gives CASMSSLGELFF.

The J gene is TRBJ1-2, the V gene TRBV10-3, with TRBD1 matching 12 bases. The CDR3 is made up of 15 amino acids. The junction had 8 bases not matched to a gene; V was cut back by 10 bases and J by 2 bases. Germline CDR1 reads ENHRY; CDR2 reads SYGVKD. The DNA of the CDR3 is TGTGCCAGTACTACCGGGACAGGGGGCAACTATGGCTACACCTTC. Encoded protein: CASTTGTGGNYGYTF.

The genes are TRBV24-1 and TRBJ2-7; TRBD1 aligns across 7 bases. The CDR3 loop spans 13 amino acids. Germline values: CDR1 KGHDR, CDR2 SFDVKD. The ends lost 7 bases at V and 7 bases at J; junction bases unmatched: 9. The DNA of the CDR3 is TGTGCCACCAGCGGACAGGTCGTAGAGGAGCAGTACTTC. Translation: CATSGQVVEEQYF.

With regard to this clone: Within the sample, other DNA sequences also encode this same CDR3. The chain combines TRBV5-8 with TRBJ1-4; 8 bases match TRBD1. Looked up from germline, CDR1 is SGHTS and CDR2 is YDEGEE. V lost 0 bases and J lost 7; bases outside the gene matches: 2. The CDR3 sequence is 14 residues long. CDR3 loop: CASSLGRGREKLFF. The CDR3 nucleotides read TGTGCCAGCAGCTTGGGCAGGGGGCGTGAAAAACTGTTTTTT.

The rearrangement uses TRBV12-5 and TRBJ2-1, with TRBD1 matching over 8 bases. Looked up from germline, CDR1 is LGHNT and CDR2 is FRNRAP. The CDR3 covers 14 residues. Trimming took 9 bases from V and 7 from J; bases not matched to a gene: 11. The CDR3 nucleotides are TGTGCTAGCTTAACCGACAGGGGAAGAAATGAGCAGTTCTTC. Its translation is CASLTDRGRNEQFF.

V gene TRBV5-4 combines with J gene TRBJ2-7; 12 nucleotides align to TRBD2. Germline trimming cut 4 bases from V and 8 bases from J; bases unmatched to any gene: 7. The CDR3 runs 14 residues. Germline V gene data show CDR1 as SGHNT and CDR2 as YYREEE (reference sequence). The CDR3 region is CASSPETSGSKQYF. The CDR3 bases are TGTGCCAGCAGCCCAGAGACTAGCGGGAGTAAGCAGTACTTC. Looking up the rest from reference TRBV5-4 and TRBJ2-7 gives the full variable domain: ETGVTQSPTHLIKTRGQQVTLRCSSQSGHNTVSWYQQALGQGPQFIFQYYREEENGRGNFPPRFSGLQFPNYSSELNVNALELDDSALYLCASSPETSGSKQYFGPGTRLTVT.

The chain combines TRBV29-1 with TRBJ1-1, with D possibly being TRBD1 (5 bases). This CDR3 has 13 residues. Germline CDR1 and CDR2: SQVTM and ANQGSEA. Trimming shortened V by 3 bases and J by 4 bases, and 12 bases separated the two germline ends. The CDR3 protein is CSVDEGRFTEAFF. The CDR3 nucleotides read TGCAGCGTTGATGAGGGGAGGTTCACTGAAGCTTTCTTT. Together with reference TRBV29-1 and TRBJ1-1, the CDR3 gives the full variable domain: SAVISQKPSRDICQRGTSLTIQCQVDSQVTMMFWYRQQPGQSLTLIATANQGSEATYESGFVIDKFPISRPNLTFSTLTVSNMSPEDSSIYLCSVDEGRFTEAFFGQGTRLTVV.

This clone was picked up one time. The V call is TRBV9, the J call TRBJ1-4; 9 positions match TRBD1. The germline V gene encodes CDR1 SGDLS and CDR2 YYNGEE. The CDR3 spans 14 residues. J was trimmed by 7 bases and V by 4 bases; bases with no gene match: 5. This chain's CDR3 is CASSLGQGGEKLFF. CDR3 DNA: TGTGCCAGCAGCCTGGGACAGGGAGGTGAAAAACTGTTTTTT.

The J gene is TRBJ2-1, the V gene TRBV3-1 (or the pseudogene TRBV3-2); D gene uncertain. V shed 3 bases and J shed 9 bases, with 12 bases lying between them. This CDR3 has 13 residues. The germline CDR1 and CDR2 sequences are LGHDT and YNNKEL (reference sequence). The CDR3 nucleotides read TGTGCCAGCAGCCAGGTCCGTTCGGGTGAGCAGTTCTTC. The encoded protein is CASSQVRSGEQFF.

V usage is TRBV29-1 and J usage is TRBJ1-2; 11 nucleotides align to TRBD1. CDR1 and CDR2 from the germline V gene are SQVTM and ANQGSEA. This CDR3 contains 14 residues. With V trimmed by 4 bases and J by 9 bases, 10 bases remained unmatched. CDR3 nucleotide sequence: TGCAGCGTTGGAGGGACAGGGGGGACTATTCGCTACACCTTC. As protein: CSVGGTGGTIRYTF.

The chain carries TRBV5-1 and TRBJ2-7, with 8 bases that match TRBD1. The germline CDR1 and CDR2 sequences are SGHRS and YFSETQ. V shed 0 bases, J shed 0 bases, and the junction held 5 bases outside the gene matches. The CDR3 extends over 16 amino acids. In DNA form, the CDR3 reads TGCGCCAGCAGCTTGGGAGGGACAGGACACTCCTACGAGCAGTACTTC. Protein sequence: CASSLGGTGHSYEQYF. Full variable domain (outside the CDR3, taken from reference TRBV5-1 and TRBJ2-7): KAGVTQTPRYLIKTRGQQVTLSCSPISGHRSVSWYQQTPGQGLQFLFEYFSETQRNKGNFPGRFSGRQFSNSRSEMNVSTLELGDSALYLCASSLGGTGHSYEQYFGPGTRLTVT.